The 29 T cell receptor beta chains below come from one sample, sequenced in a study of vaccination and CD4 T cells after COVID-19. Regarding treatment: roughly 11-day PBMC culture with coronavirus spike peptide pools or control peptides (ViraFEST assay). These TCRs are of unknown antigen specificity. The Oncomine TCR Beta short-read assay sequenced DNA from cultured CD4+ T cells. TCRdb processed the PCR reads anew with MiXCR; each CDR3 protein has one entry. The table shows approximately 13,000 distinct CDR3 sequences, with 40% to 55% occurring only once. Specimen: CD4+ T cells from blood, cultured in vitro. Receptor source: a human donor who had recovered from COVID-19.

On this clonotype itself: One end of the junction does not line up with germline, which may come from a read error. The chain employs TRBV7-8 and TRBJ1-1; D remains ambiguous. The germline gives CDR1 SGHVS, CDR2 FQNEAQ. This CDR3 spans 14 amino acids. CDR3 region: CASSLLSLNSEAFF. The CDR3 coding sequence is TGTGCCAGCAGCTTACTTTCACTAAACAGTGAAGCTTTCTTT.

Remarks on this clonotype: Compared with germline, one end of the junction differs, possibly owing to a read error. This chain uses TRBV7-2 with TRBJ1-1, with D tentatively TRBD1 (5 bases). The germline CDR1 and CDR2 sequences are SGHTA and FQGNSA. The CDR3 has 13 amino acids. CDR3 nucleotide sequence: TGTGCCGGCAGTCTAGACAGTATGAATAGAGCTTTCTTT. It yields the protein CAGSLDSMNRAFF.

V and J are TRBV7-9 and TRBJ2-7; no reliable D call. Germline V gene data show CDR1 as SEHNR and CDR2 as FQNEAQ (reference sequence). V was trimmed by 5 bases and J by 1 base, leaving 9 bases between them. CDR3 length: 13 amino acids. CDR3: CASSPPSSYEQYF. The CDR3 DNA sequence: TGTGCCAGCAGCCCCCCATCTTCCTACGAGCAGTACTTC.

This rearrangement joins TRBV19 to TRBJ1-1, with 10 bases aligning to TRBD1. CDR3 length: 15 amino acids. The V gene's germline CDR1 is LNHDA and CDR2 SQIVND (reference sequence). The trim removed 5 bases at V and 5 bases at J, leaving 8 bases unmatched. In DNA, the CDR3 is TGTGCCAGTAGTGTAAGAGGACAGGGGGGGACTGAAGCTTTCTTT. Protein sequence: CASSVRGQGGTEAFF. Together with reference TRBV19 and TRBJ1-1, the CDR3 gives the full variable domain: DGGITQSPKYLFRKEGQNVTLSCEQNLNHDAMYWYRQDPGQGLRLIYYSQIVNDFQKGDIAEGYSVSREKKESFPLTVTSAQKNPTAFYLCASSVRGQGGTEAFFGQGTRLTVV.

In this sample, this clonotype turned up a few times. The genes are TRBV20-1 and TRBJ1-2; possible D gene TRBD1, 6 bases. Germline V gene data show CDR1 as DFQATT and CDR2 as SNEGSKA (reference sequence). This CDR3 has 16 residues. Between the trimmed V and J ends, which lost 1 base and 5 bases, there was a span of 20 bases. This CDR3 is CSARGGQILTSYGYTF. The CDR3 nucleotides are TGCAGTGCTAGAGGAGGACAGATATTAACTTCGTATGGCTACACCTTC.

This clonotype was counted only a few times. This sequence joins TRBV12-3 or TRBV12-4 and TRBJ2-3; 7 bases match TRBD1. This CDR3 spans 16 amino acids. V was pared by 5 bases and J by 1 base, with 9 bases of the junction left unmatched. Here the CDR3 DNA reads TGTGCCAGCAGTCGAACGACAGGGATTCGCACAGATACGCAGTATTTT. It translates to CASSRTTGIRTDTQYF.

A few counts support this clonotype. This rearrangement joins TRBV27 to TRBJ2-2; a weak D match, TRBD1 (6 bases). The V and J ends lost 0 bases and 1 base respectively, with 12 bases between them. Germline V gene lookup returns CDR1 MNHEY and CDR2 SMNVEV (reference sequence). The length of the CDR3 is 17 residues. Here the CDR3 reads CASSLSKIGGNTGELFF. The CDR3, as DNA: TGTGCCAGCAGTTTATCGAAAATAGGGGGGAACACCGGGGAGCTGTTTTTT.

The rearrangement links TRBV5-1 to TRBJ2-3; possible D gene TRBD2, 5 bases. CDR3 length: 15 residues. Per germline, CDR1 SGHRS and CDR2 YFSETQ. The germline V and J ends were trimmed by 4 bases and 0 bases, with 12 bases remaining between them. CDR3 sequence: CASSLVGLSTDTQYF. The CDR3 DNA follows: TGCGCCAGCAGCCTCGTCGGACTCAGCACAGATACGCAGTATTTT.

This rearrangement joins TRBV2 to TRBJ1-2, with D possibly being TRBD1 (6 bases). This CDR3 has 14 amino acids. The germline V and J ends were trimmed by 4 bases and 2 bases, with 11 bases remaining between them. Looked up from germline, CDR1 is SNHLY and CDR2 is FYNNEI. CDR3 DNA: TGTGCCAGCAGTGTACAGGGCCAGAACTATGGCTACACCTTC. This translates into CASSVQGQNYGYTF.

V is TRBV7-2 and J is TRBJ1-3; D gene uncertain. Trimming stripped 1 base from V and 0 bases from J, with 7 bases between. The CDR3 covers 15 residues. In germline, CDR1 is SGHTA, CDR2 FQGNSA. Here the CDR3 reads CASSLVPDSGNTIYF. CDR3 sequence (DNA): TGTGCCAGCAGCTTAGTTCCAGACTCTGGAAACACCATATATTTT.

The chain joins TRBV7-8 to TRBJ2-5, with TRBD1 matching 9 bases. Trimming removed 2 bases from V and 5 bases from J; junction bases left unmatched: 3. The CDR3 is made up of 14 amino acids. Germline assignment: CDR1 SGHVS and CDR2 FQNEAQ. The CDR3 DNA follows: TGTGCCAGCAGCTTACTAGACAGGGGGGAGACCCAGTACTTC. Its protein product is CASSLLDRGETQYF.

This chain connects TRBV4-3 to TRBJ2-5; D is possibly TRBD2 (5 bases). Germline V lookup: CDR1 LGHNA, CDR2 YSLEER. Trimming stripped 2 bases from V and 4 bases from J, with 14 bases between. The CDR3 is 15 residues long. The DNA of the CDR3 is TGCGCCAGCAGCCAATCTTTTCGGGGTGGAGAGACCCAGTACTTC. This codes for CASSQSFRGGETQYF.

This clonotype was observed a handful of times. The chain carries TRBV7-9 and TRBJ1-2; D gene uncertain. Per the germline V gene, CDR1 is SEHNR and CDR2 is FQNEAQ (reference sequence). The CDR3 extends over 12 amino acids. V lost 7 bases, J lost 9 bases, and 15 bases lay in between. This chain's CDR3 is CASTPTESSYTF. CDR3 coding DNA: TGTGCCAGCACCCCAACCGAGAGTAGCTACACCTTC.

The genes are TRBV5-4 and TRBJ2-3; D remains unclear. The CDR3 has 15 amino acids. V dropped 5 bases and J dropped 2 bases, with 15 bases sitting between them. Germline V gene data show CDR1 as SGHNT and CDR2 as YYREEE (reference sequence). CDR3 nucleotides: TGTGCCAGCAGTCTCAAGGTTCTGTCCACAGATACGCAGTATTTT. This sequence encodes CASSLKVLSTDTQYF.

The gene calls are TRBV7-8 and TRBJ2-1; 13 bases are shared with TRBD2. Unmatched junction bases numbered 6, after V lost 1 base and J lost 9 bases. Germline V gene lookup returns CDR1 SGHVS and CDR2 FQNEAQ. CDR3 size: 16 residues. CDR3 in amino acids: CASSLELAGGRVEQFF. CDR3 coding DNA: TGTGCCAGCAGCTTAGAACTAGCGGGGGGGCGGGTTGAGCAGTTCTTC.

V usage is TRBV20-1 and J usage is TRBJ2-7; 11 nucleotides align to TRBD2. Trimming took 4 bases from V and 7 from J; bases not matched to a gene: 6. Germline assignment: CDR1 DFQATT and CDR2 SNEGSKA (reference sequence). This CDR3 region has 13 residues. The CDR3 DNA follows: TGCAGTGCTATAGCGGGAGGGCCTTGGGAGCAGTACTTC. This sequence encodes CSAIAGGPWEQYF.

DNA of the CDR3: TGTGCCAGCAGCTTAATACCTAGCGGGACTTGGGGCGGGGAGCTGTTTTTT. Its translation is CASSLIPSGTWGGELFF. The J gene is TRBJ2-2, the V gene TRBV7-2, with TRBD2 matching over 9 bases. Losses at the gene ends were 2 bases for V and 7 bases for J; bases not matched to a gene: 11. Germline CDR1 and CDR2: SGHTA and FQGNSA. The length of the CDR3 is 17 residues.

This clonotype is a singleton in its sample. CDR3 bases: TGTGCCAGCAGGAACCGGGCGGGGCAGGGAACTGAAGCTTTCTTT. It translates to CASRNRAGQGTEAFF. The genes are TRBV2 and TRBJ1-1, with D perhaps matching TRBD1 (5 bases). CDR3 length equals 15 residues. Germline loops: CDR1 SNHLY, CDR2 FYNNEI. With 6 bases removed from V and 5 bases from J, the gap between germline ends came to 19 bases.

This chain uses TRBV20-1 with TRBJ2-1; 9 bases map to TRBD2. The ends lost 5 bases at V and 10 bases at J; junction bases unmatched: 12. Germline V gene sequence: CDR1 DFQATT, CDR2 SNEGSKA (reference sequence). This CDR3 spans 14 amino acids. CDR3: CSAQGGRASAEQFF. The CDR3 nucleotides are TGCAGTGCTCAAGGCGGGAGGGCCAGCGCCGAGCAGTTCTTC.

By proportion, this clonotype is medium-sized (0.01 to 0.1%). The rearrangement joins TRBV15 to TRBJ2-5; the D gene is possibly TRBD1 (7 bases). Germline values: CDR1 LNHNV, CDR2 YYDKDF (reference sequence). The CDR3 contains 15 residues. Trimming removed 5 bases from V and 7 bases from J, with 20 bases in between. The CDR3 region is CATSGGTEGFGTQYF. The CDR3 DNA sequence: TGTGCCACCAGCGGAGGGACAGAAGGGTTCGGGACCCAGTACTTC.

The chain is built from TRBV12-5 and TRBJ2-7, with TRBD2 matching 9 bases. CDR3 length equals 16 residues. Germline CDR1 reads LGHNT; CDR2 reads FRNRAP. After removal of 6 bases from V and 0 bases from J, the junction contained 9 bases not matched to a gene. CDR3 DNA: TGTGCTAGTGGGCGGGGGGGGCTAGCGGCCTCCTACGAGCAGTACTTC. Translation gives CASGRGGLAASYEQYF.

V gene TRBV10-3 combines with J gene TRBJ2-5, with a possible D match to TRBD2 (5 bases). This CDR3 is 11 amino acids long. CDR1 and CDR2 from the germline V gene are ENHRY and SYGVKD. Trimming took off 3 bases at V and 9 bases at J, with 8 bases between the two ends. The CDR3 DNA reads TGTGCCATCAGTGACGCCGGGGCCCAGTACTTC. This codes for CAISDAGAQYF.

This clonotype was counted between two and nine times. The chain employs TRBV21-1 and TRBJ2-5. TRBV21-1 counts as a pseudogene. The CDR3 has 16 amino acids. CDR3 nucleotide sequence: TGTGCCAGCAGCAAAGAATTAGCTTTGGACCAAGAGACCCAGTACTTC. Amino acids: CASSKELALDQETQYF.

This clonotype has a handful of counts. The chain has TRBV6-1 and TRBJ2-3; TRBD1 or TRBD2 may be the D gene (5 bases each). The germline gives CDR1 MNHNS, CDR2 SASEGT. Deletions cut 5 bases from V and 3 bases from J, with 21 bases between. CDR3 length equals 17 residues. The CDR3, as DNA: TGTGCCAGCAGTCAGGGACGAGGTGTAAAACAGACAGATACGCAGTATTTT. As protein: CASSQGRGVKQTDTQYF.

The sample holds a few counts of this clonotype. The rearrangement links TRBV24-1 to TRBJ2-5; D gene ambiguous. This CDR3 contains 12 residues. V was shortened by 9 bases and J by 5 bases, with 12 bases between the two germline ends. Germline V gene data show CDR1 as KGHDR and CDR2 as SFDVKD. The CDR3: CATSRLGETQYF. The CDR3 DNA reads as TGTGCCACCTCCCGGTTGGGGGAGACCCAGTACTTC.

The chain combines TRBV6-1 with TRBJ2-7, with 7 bases aligning to TRBD2. The germline gives CDR1 MNHNS, CDR2 SASEGT. The junction had 5 bases not matched to a gene; V was cut back by 6 bases and J by 0 bases. This CDR3 contains 14 residues. CDR3 DNA sequence: TGTGCCAGCAGGCCACTAGCGAGCTCCTACGAGCAGTACTTC. This encodes CASRPLASSYEQYF.

CDR3 loop: CATSDQKRGRFIETQYF. CDR3 nucleotide sequence: TGTGCCACCAGTGATCAAAAAAGGGGGCGCTTCATCGAGACCCAGTACTTC. V is TRBV24-1 and J is TRBJ2-5; 7 bases match TRBD1. Losses at the gene ends were 3 bases for V and 5 bases for J; bases not matched to a gene: 14. The CDR3 has 17 amino acids. Germline CDR1 is KGHDR and CDR2 is SFDVKD.

J is TRBJ1-1 and V is TRBV6-2 or TRBV6-3, with 8 positions matching TRBD1. This CDR3 is 15 amino acids long. The germline gives CDR1 MNHEY, CDR2 SVGEGT. V lost 6 bases and J lost 1; bases outside the gene matches: 7. Here the CDR3 reads CASRDAGTGNTEAFF. DNA of the CDR3: TGTGCCAGCAGGGACGCCGGGACAGGGAACACTGAAGCTTTCTTT.

CDR3 DNA sequence: TGTGCCAGCAGCTTAGGAGATCACAGGGAAGAGACCCAGTACTTC. Amino acid sequence: CASSLGDHREETQYF. V and J are TRBV7-2 and TRBJ2-5; maybe TRBD1 (6 bases). The CDR3 is 15 amino acids. Trimming took 1 base from V and 3 from J, leaving 12 bases between them. Germline CDR1 SGHTA, CDR2 FQGNSA.